The T cell receptor beta chain under discussion was sequenced for a study of blood T cell repertoires in COVID-19. TCRdb's copy holds only in-frame clones and misses some; the assay was immunoSEQ multiplex PCR. In the table there are 110,000 or so clones, about 85% of which are singletons. The germline V gene encodes CDR1 SNHLY and CDR2 FYNNEI. Unmatched junction bases numbered 12, after V lost 8 bases and J lost 7 bases. The CDR3 length is 15 residues. The receptor was isolated from a man between 45 and 60 years old with acute or convalescent COVID-19. The source material was peripheral blood. The V call is TRBV2, the J call TRBJ2-7; 12 positions match TRBD2. The CDR3 reads CASELGTSGLGEQYF. In nucleotides, the CDR3 is TGTGCCAGCGAACTCGGGACTAGCGGGCTGGGGGAGCAGTACTTC.